The 8 T cell receptor beta chains in this list originate from one sample, sequenced in a study of Graves' ophthalmopathy and Graves' hyperthyroidism. TCR beta CDR3 amplification used RNA transcripts. RT-PCR with HTBI primers came first, then second-round multiplex PCR. Each CDR3 protein gets one entry after TCRdb re-called the multiplex PCR reads with MiXCR. Of about 240,000 distinct CDR3 sequences detected, roughly 50% appear once; the ten largest clones hold around half. Sequenced material: peripheral blood. The receptor source for this set is an adult man with Graves' ophthalmopathy.

The chain has TRBV6-1 and TRBJ2-7; either TRBD1 or TRBD2 may supply D (5 bases each). The CDR3 is made up of 15 amino acids. Per the germline V gene, CDR1 is MNHNS and CDR2 is SASEGT. V was clipped by 1 base and J by 1 base, with 11 bases between them. The CDR3 reads CASSEGGSGSYEQYF. The CDR3 DNA is TGTGCCAGCAGTGAAGGGGGGAGCGGTTCCTACGAGCAGTACTTC.

The V call is TRBV19, the J call TRBJ2-2, with D possibly being TRBD2 (6 bases). The length of the CDR3 is 18 residues. Germline V gene sequence: CDR1 LNHDA, CDR2 SQIVND (reference sequence). V was clipped by 1 base and J by 1 base, with 16 bases between them. The DNA of the CDR3 is TGTGCCAGTAGTATAGTTTCAAGGGCGGGAAAGAACACCGGGGAGCTGTTTTTT. Protein sequence: CASSIVSRAGKNTGELFF.

This clonotype was seen a few times. The V gene is TRBV24-1, the J gene TRBJ1-5, with no clear D. The CDR3 sequence is 16 residues long. Looked up from germline, CDR1 is KGHDR and CDR2 is SFDVKD. V was clipped by 4 bases and J by 7 bases, with 19 bases between them. Written as DNA, the CDR3 is TGTGCCACCAGTGAACTGGGAAGCGGGTCGGACCAGCCCCAGCATTTT. Translating it yields CATSELGSGSDQPQHF.

This clonotype was detected a few times. The chain links TRBV19 to TRBJ1-1; 9 positions match TRBD1. This CDR3 is 14 amino acids long. Germline CDR1 reads LNHDA; CDR2 reads SQIVND (reference sequence). J was trimmed by 11 bases and V by 4 bases; bases with no gene match: 11. The CDR3 loop reads CASSTPGRTGEAFF. The CDR3 coding sequence is TGTGCCAGTAGTACCCCAGGGAGGACAGGGGAGGCTTTCTTT.

CDR3: CASSRGTGKETQYF. The CDR3 DNA sequence: TGTGCCAGCTCACGCGGGACGGGGAAAGAGACCCAGTACTTC. The chain recombines TRBV18 with TRBJ2-5; D may be TRBD2 (6 bases). The CDR3 loop spans 14 amino acids. CDR1 and CDR2 (germline): KGHSH, LQKENI. V was trimmed by 4 bases and J by 3 bases, leaving 12 bases between them.

This rearrangement joins TRBV25-1 to TRBJ1-2; D is perhaps TRBD1 (5 bases). CDR3 length equals 13 residues. V dropped 3 bases and J dropped 4 bases, with 9 bases sitting between them. CDR1 is MGHDK, CDR2 SYGVNS, per germline. CDR3 bases: TGTGCCAGCAGTGAGGGGCTAATCTATGGCTACACCTTC. This translates into CASSEGLIYGYTF.

This clonotype was seen at least ten times. This sequence joins TRBV12-3 or TRBV12-4 and TRBJ1-5, with a weak D call TRBD1 (5 bases). This CDR3 has 13 residues. Trimming took 6 bases from V and 2 from J, leaving 8 bases between them. The CDR3 reads CASSLQGNQPQHF. The DNA of the CDR3 is TGTGCCAGCAGCTTACAGGGCAATCAGCCCCAGCATTTT.

This clonotype was seen once. The V gene is TRBV20-1, the J gene TRBJ1-6; D may be TRBD1 (5 bases). This CDR3 is built from 15 residues. Per germline, CDR1 DFQATT and CDR2 SNEGSKA (reference sequence). V was cut by 0 bases and J by 6 bases, with 12 bases left in between. CDR3 region: CSARDQGIVNSPLHF. Here the CDR3 DNA reads TGCAGTGCTAGAGATCAGGGTATCGTTAATTCACCCCTCCACTTT.